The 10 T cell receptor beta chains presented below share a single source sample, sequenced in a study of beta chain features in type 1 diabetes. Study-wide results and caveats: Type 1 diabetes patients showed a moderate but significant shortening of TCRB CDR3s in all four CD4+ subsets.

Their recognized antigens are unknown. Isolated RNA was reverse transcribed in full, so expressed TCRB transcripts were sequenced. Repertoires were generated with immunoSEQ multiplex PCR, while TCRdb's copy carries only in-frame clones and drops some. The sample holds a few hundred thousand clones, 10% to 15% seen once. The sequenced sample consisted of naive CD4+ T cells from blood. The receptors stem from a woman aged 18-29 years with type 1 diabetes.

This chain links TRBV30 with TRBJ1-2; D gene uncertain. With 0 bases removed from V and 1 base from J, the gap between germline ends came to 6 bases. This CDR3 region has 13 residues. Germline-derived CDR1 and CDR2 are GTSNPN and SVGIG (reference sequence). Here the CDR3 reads CAWSVLFNYGYTF. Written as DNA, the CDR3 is TGTGCCTGGAGTGTACTCTTTAACTATGGCTACACCTTC.

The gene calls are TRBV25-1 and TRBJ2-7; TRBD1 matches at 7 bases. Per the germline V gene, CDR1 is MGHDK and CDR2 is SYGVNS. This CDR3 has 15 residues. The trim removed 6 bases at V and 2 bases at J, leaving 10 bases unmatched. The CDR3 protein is CASRSGDSETYEQYF. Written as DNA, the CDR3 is TGTGCCAGCAGATCCGGGGACAGCGAAACCTACGAGCAGTACTTC.

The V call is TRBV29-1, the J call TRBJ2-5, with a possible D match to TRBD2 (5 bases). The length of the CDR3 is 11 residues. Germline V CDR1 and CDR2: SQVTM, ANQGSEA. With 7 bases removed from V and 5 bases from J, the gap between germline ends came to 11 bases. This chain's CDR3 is CSGLAGETQYF. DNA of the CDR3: TGCAGCGGTCTAGCTGGGGAGACCCAGTACTTC. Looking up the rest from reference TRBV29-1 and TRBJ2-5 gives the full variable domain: SAVISQKPSRDICQRGTSLTIQCQVDSQVTMMFWYRQQPGQSLTLIATANQGSEATYESGFVIDKFPISRPNLTFSTLTVSNMSPEDSSIYLCSGLAGETQYFGPGTRLLVL.

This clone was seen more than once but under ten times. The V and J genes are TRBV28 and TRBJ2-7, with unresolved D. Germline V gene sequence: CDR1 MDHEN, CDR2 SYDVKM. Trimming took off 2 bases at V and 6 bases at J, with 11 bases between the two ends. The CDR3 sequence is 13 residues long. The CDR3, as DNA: TGTGCCAGCAGTTTAGTAGAACCCGCCGAGCAGTACTTC. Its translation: CASSLVEPAEQYF.

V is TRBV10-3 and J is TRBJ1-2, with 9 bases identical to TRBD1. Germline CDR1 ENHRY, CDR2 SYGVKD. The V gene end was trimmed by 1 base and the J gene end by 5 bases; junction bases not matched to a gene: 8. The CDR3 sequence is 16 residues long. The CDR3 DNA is TGTGCCATCAGTGAGTTGCCGGGACAGGGAAGGTATGGCTACACCTTC. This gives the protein CAISELPGQGRYGYTF.

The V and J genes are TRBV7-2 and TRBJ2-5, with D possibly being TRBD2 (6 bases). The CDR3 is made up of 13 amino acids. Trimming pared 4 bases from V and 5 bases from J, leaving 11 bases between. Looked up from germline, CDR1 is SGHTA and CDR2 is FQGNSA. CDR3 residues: CASSYGREETQYF. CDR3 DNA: TGTGCCAGCAGCTACGGACGGGAGGAGACCCAGTACTTC. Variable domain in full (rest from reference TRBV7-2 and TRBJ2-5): GAGVSQSPSNKVTEKGKDVELRCDPISGHTALYWYRQSLGQGLEFLIYFQGNSAPDKSGLPSDRFSAERTGGSVSTLTIQRTQQEDSAVYLCASSYGREETQYFGPGTRLLVL.

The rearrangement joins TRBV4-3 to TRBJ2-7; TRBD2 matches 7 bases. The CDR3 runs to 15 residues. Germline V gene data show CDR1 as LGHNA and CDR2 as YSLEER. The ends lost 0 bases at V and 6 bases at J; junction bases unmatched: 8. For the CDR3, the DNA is TGCGCCAGCAGCCAAGAGCGGGGGTCAATCGGCGAGCAGTACTTC. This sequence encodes CASSQERGSIGEQYF.

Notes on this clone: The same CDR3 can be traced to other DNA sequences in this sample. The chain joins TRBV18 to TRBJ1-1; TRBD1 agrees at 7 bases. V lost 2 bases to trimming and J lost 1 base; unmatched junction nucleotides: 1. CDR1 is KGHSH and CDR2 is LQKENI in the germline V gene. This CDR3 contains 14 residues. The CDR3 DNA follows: TGTGCCAGCTCACCAGGGACAGCGAACACTGAAGCTTTCTTT. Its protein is CASSPGTANTEAFF.

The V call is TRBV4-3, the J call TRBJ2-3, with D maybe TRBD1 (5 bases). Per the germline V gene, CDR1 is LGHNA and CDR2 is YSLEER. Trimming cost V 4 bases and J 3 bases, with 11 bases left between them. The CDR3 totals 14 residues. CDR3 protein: CASSRRVATDTQYF. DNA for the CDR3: TGCGCCAGCAGCCGCAGGGTGGCGACAGATACGCAGTATTTT.

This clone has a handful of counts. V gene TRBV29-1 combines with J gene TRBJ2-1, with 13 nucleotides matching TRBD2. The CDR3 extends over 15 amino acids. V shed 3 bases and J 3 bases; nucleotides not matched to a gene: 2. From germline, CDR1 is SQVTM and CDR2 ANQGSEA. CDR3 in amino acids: CSVDGLAGVYNEQFF. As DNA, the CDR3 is TGCAGCGTTGACGGACTAGCGGGGGTCTACAATGAGCAGTTCTTC.